This entry lists 21 T cell receptor beta chains sequenced from one sample in a study of T cell repertoires in cytomegalovirus infection. The antigens of these receptors remain unknown. TCRdb independently ran MiXCR on the reads; one entry per CDR3 protein. The repertoire consists of some 70,000 distinct CDR3 sequences, with roughly 20% occurring once and the leading ten covering 79%. The sample taken for sequencing was PBMCs, sequenced either directly or after in vitro stimulation (not recorded which). These receptors came from a human donor in good health (CMV status not recorded). Some clones in this sample may be carry-over from other donors' samples.

This chain uses TRBV6-6 with TRBJ2-1; tentative D call: TRBD1 (6 bases). V dropped 6 bases and J dropped 4 bases, with 7 bases sitting between them. Germline values: CDR1 MNHNY, CDR2 SVGAGI (reference sequence). There are 12 residues in the CDR3. CDR3 DNA sequence: TGTGCCAGCAGCCAGGGGTACAATGAGCAGTTCTTC. It yields the protein CASSQGYNEQFF.

The V gene is TRBV6-5, the J gene TRBJ2-7; TRBD1 matches at 7 bases. The length of the CDR3 is 15 residues. V lost 6 bases to trimming and J lost 0 bases; unmatched junction nucleotides: 8. In germline, CDR1 is MNHEY, CDR2 SVGAGI. This chain's CDR3 is CASSPRQGGSYEQYV. The CDR3 DNA reads TGTGCCAGCAGCCCCAGACAGGGTGGCTCCTACGAGCAGTACGTC.

At least ten counts were recorded for this clonotype. J is TRBJ2-5 and V is TRBV7-2, with TRBD2 as a possible D gene (5 bases). Per germline, CDR1 SGHTA and CDR2 FQGNSA. V lost 4 bases, J lost 5 bases, and 26 bases lay in between. This CDR3 contains 18 residues. In DNA form, the CDR3 reads TGTGCCAGCAGCTCCTTAATCCCTGGACTTCCTGAGACGGAGACCCAGTACTTC. Protein product: CASSSLIPGLPETETQYF.

This clonotype came up a few times. This sequence joins TRBV7-9 and TRBJ2-7; D is possibly TRBD1 (5 bases). The CDR3 extends over 13 amino acids. Deletions cut 2 bases from V and 2 bases from J, with 7 bases between. Germline CDR1 and CDR2: SEHNR and FQNEAQ (reference sequence). The chain's CDR3 is CASSLMGPYEQYF. The DNA for the CDR3 is TGTGCCAGCAGCTTAATGGGGCCCTACGAGCAGTACTTC.

This clonotype was found many times. This chain joins TRBV7-8 and TRBJ2-5, with TRBD1 identical over 8 bases. Trimming at V came to 5 bases and at J to 7 bases, leaving 12 bases not matched to a gene. Germline loops: CDR1 SGHVS, CDR2 FQNEAQ. The CDR3 is made up of 15 amino acids. This chain's CDR3 is CASSQLDRDSGTQYF. The CDR3 DNA is TGTGCCAGCAGCCAATTGGACAGGGATAGCGGGACCCAGTACTTC.

At least ten counts were recorded for this clonotype. The DNA of the CDR3 is TGTGCCAGCAGCTCGGGACTAGCGGGAGGGAATGAGCAGTTCTTC. This gives the protein CASSSGLAGGNEQFF. The rearrangement joins TRBV7-3 to TRBJ2-1, with 16 bases that match TRBD2. CDR1 is SGHTA and CDR2 is FQGTGA in the germline V gene. The CDR3 contains 15 residues. V lost 4 bases, J lost 7 bases, and 1 base stayed unmatched.

The rearrangement links TRBV10-1 to TRBJ2-1; D gene unclear. Trimming shortened V by 0 bases and J by 3 bases, and 3 bases separated the two germline ends. The CDR3 extends over 13 amino acids. In germline, CDR1 is WNHNN, CDR2 SYGVQD (reference sequence). DNA of the CDR3: TGCGCCAGCAGTGAGTCCTACTACAATGAGCAGTTCTTC. Translation gives CASSESYYNEQFF.

This chain links TRBV12-3 or TRBV12-4 with TRBJ1-2; 9 nucleotides align to TRBD1. The V and J ends lost 5 bases and 2 bases, in that order; junction bases with no gene match: 9. The CDR3 length is 16 residues. CDR3 protein: CASSPRGQGANYGYTF. In DNA, the CDR3 is TGTGCCAGCAGTCCTCGGGGACAGGGAGCGAACTATGGCTACACCTTC.

The chain joins TRBV6-5 to TRBJ1-6; 9 nucleotides line up with TRBD1. The CDR3 covers 15 residues. Germline V gives CDR1 MNHEY, CDR2 SVGAGI. Unmatched junction bases numbered 3, after V lost 1 base and J lost 8 bases. CDR3 in amino acids: CASSYWGQGDSPLHF. CDR3 nucleotide sequence: TGTGCCAGCAGTTACTGGGGACAGGGTGATTCACCCCTCCACTTT.

V gene TRBV4-3 combines with J gene TRBJ1-6, with TRBD1 as a possible D gene (6 bases). Trimming removed 3 bases at V and 10 bases at J, with 13 bases between. The CDR3 consists of 14 residues. Germline loops: CDR1 LGHNA, CDR2 YSLEER. Here the CDR3 reads CASSHNRVGSPLHF. The CDR3 DNA reads TGCGCCAGCAGCCACAACAGGGTTGGGTCACCCCTCCACTTT.

In this sample, this clonotype turned up a few times. The CDR3 nucleotides read TGTGCCAGCAGCTTAGACCTAGAGCAGTTCTTC. It specifies CASSLDLEQFF. V and J are TRBV7-2 and TRBJ2-1, with D unclear. There are 11 residues in the CDR3. With 1 base removed from V and 10 bases from J, the gap between germline ends came to 5 bases. CDR1 and CDR2 (germline): SGHTA, FQGNSA.

This clonotype was observed a handful of times. The chain carries TRBV28 and TRBJ2-4; D is ambiguous. V lost 9 bases and J lost 0, with 12 bases in between. Germline V CDR1 and CDR2: MDHEN, SYDVKM. The CDR3 contains 14 residues. The CDR3 DNA follows: TGTGCCAGTACAGATATTCTAGCCAAAAACATTCAGTACTTC. As protein: CASTDILAKNIQYF.

A word on this clonotype: Compared with germline, one end of the junction differs, possibly owing to a read error. V is TRBV7-3 and J is TRBJ2-5, with TRBD2 identical over 9 bases. This CDR3 contains 15 residues. Germline V gene data show CDR1 as SGHTA and CDR2 as FQGTGA. The CDR3 DNA reads as TGTGCCAGCAGCCGACCGACTAGCGGCCAAGAGGCCCAGTACTTC. It is translated as CASSRPTSGQEAQYF.

The chain couples TRBV12-3 or TRBV12-4 to TRBJ2-1; D is unclear. Deletions cut 2 bases from V and 5 bases from J, with 10 bases between. The CDR3 runs 14 residues. The CDR3 region is CASSLQQPDNEQFF. The CDR3 region has the DNA TGTGCCAGCAGTTTACAACAGCCCGACAATGAGCAGTTCTTC.

This clonotype occurred many times. This chain connects TRBV7-2 to TRBJ2-7; D perhaps matches TRBD1 (6 bases). The length of the CDR3 is 16 residues. The ends were cut back, 1 base at V and 4 bases at J, with 17 bases in the middle. Looked up from germline, CDR1 is SGHTA and CDR2 is FQGNSA. In DNA form, the CDR3 reads TGTGCCAGCAGCTTAGGGGGATTTGCACAGGGATACGAGCAGTACTTC. This translates into CASSLGGFAQGYEQYF.

The rearrangement uses TRBV20-1 and TRBJ1-1; no reliable D call. Germline lookup yields CDR1 DFQATT and CDR2 SNEGSKA (reference sequence). Trimming took off 8 bases at V and 1 base at J, with 11 bases between the two ends. This CDR3 spans 12 amino acids. Here the CDR3 DNA reads TGCAGTTTCCTACGGGGGAACACTGAAGCTTTCTTT. The encoded protein is CSFLRGNTEAFF.

This clonotype was counted only a few times. The chain couples TRBV28 to TRBJ2-7; D not resolved. Trimming shortened V by 2 bases and J by 4 bases, and 6 bases separated the two germline ends. CDR3 size: 12 residues. The germline gives CDR1 MDHEN, CDR2 SYDVKM. As DNA, the CDR3 is TGTGCCAGCAGTTTACAGAGGTACGAGCAGTACTTC. Translating it yields CASSLQRYEQYF.

The J gene is TRBJ1-1, the V gene TRBV7-6; D ambiguous. The CDR3 covers 13 residues. V shed 5 bases and J shed 2 bases, with 9 bases lying between them. Germline V gene sequence: CDR1 SGHVS, CDR2 FNYEAQ. The CDR3 reads CASSPLGNTEAFF. For the CDR3, the DNA is TGTGCCAGCAGCCCGTTGGGTAACACTGAAGCTTTCTTT.

The J gene is TRBJ1-1, the V gene TRBV6-5; no clear D. Germline lookup yields CDR1 MNHEY and CDR2 SVGAGI. Trimming removed 0 bases at V and 4 bases at J, with 6 bases between. The CDR3 is made up of 13 amino acids. CDR3 in DNA: TGTGCCAGCAGTTACTCAGGACCCACTGAAGCTTTCTTT. Its translation is CASSYSGPTEAFF.

The chain recombines TRBV15 with TRBJ2-3, with D unresolved. Germline loops: CDR1 LNHNV, CDR2 YYDKDF (reference sequence). CDR3 size: 13 residues. The V end was cut by 1 base, the J end by 2 bases, with 4 bases between. CDR3 bases: TGTGCCACCAGCAGAGTGGCCACAGATACGCAGTATTTT. It encodes CATSRVATDTQYF.

This clonotype came up many times. In DNA, the CDR3 is TGTGCCAGCAGCCCTCTCCCAGGGGGTGGCTACGAGCAGTACTTC. It codes for CASSPLPGGGYEQYF. This rearrangement joins TRBV7-2 to TRBJ2-7; 7 nucleotides match TRBD1. Germline CDR1 SGHTA, CDR2 FQGNSA. The CDR3 extends over 15 amino acids. J lost 3 bases, V lost 5 bases, and 10 bases had no gene match.